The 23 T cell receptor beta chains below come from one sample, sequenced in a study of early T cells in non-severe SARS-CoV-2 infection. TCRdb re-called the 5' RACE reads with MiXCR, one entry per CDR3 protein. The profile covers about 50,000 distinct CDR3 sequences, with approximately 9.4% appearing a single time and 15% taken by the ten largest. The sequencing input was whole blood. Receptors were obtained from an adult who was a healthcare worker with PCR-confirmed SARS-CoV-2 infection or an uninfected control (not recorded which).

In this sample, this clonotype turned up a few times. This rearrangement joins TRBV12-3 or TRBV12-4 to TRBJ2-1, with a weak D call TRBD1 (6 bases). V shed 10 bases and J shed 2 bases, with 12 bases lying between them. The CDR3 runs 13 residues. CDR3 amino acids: CATAGATYNEQFF. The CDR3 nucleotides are TGTGCCACCGCAGGGGCCACCTACAATGAGCAGTTCTTC.

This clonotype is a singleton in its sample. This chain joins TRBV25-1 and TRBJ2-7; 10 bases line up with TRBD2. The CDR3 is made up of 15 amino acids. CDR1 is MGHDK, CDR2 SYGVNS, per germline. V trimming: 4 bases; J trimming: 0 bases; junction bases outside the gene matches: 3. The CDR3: CASSAGLAASYEQYF. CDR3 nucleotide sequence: TGTGCCAGCAGTGCCGGACTAGCGGCCTCCTACGAGCAGTACTTC.

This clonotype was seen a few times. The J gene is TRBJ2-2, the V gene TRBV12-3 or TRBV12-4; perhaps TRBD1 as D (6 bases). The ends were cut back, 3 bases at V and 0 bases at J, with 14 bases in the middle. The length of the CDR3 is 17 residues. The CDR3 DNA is TGTGCCAGCAGTTTCCCCAAGGACAGTGCGAACACCGGGGAGCTGTTTTTT. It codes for CASSFPKDSANTGELFF.

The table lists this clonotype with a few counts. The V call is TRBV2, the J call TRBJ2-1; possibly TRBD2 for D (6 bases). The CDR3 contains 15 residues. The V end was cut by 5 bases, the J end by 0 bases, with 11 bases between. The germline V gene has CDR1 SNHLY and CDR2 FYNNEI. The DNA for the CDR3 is TGTGCCAGCAGTATCGGGACTGCCTCCTACAATGAGCAGTTCTTC. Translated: CASSIGTASYNEQFF. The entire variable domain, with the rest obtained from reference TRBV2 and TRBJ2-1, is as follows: EPEVTQTPSHQVTQMGQEVILRCVPISNHLYFYWYRQILGQKVEFLVSFYNNEISEKSEIFDDQFSVERPDGSNFTLKIRSTKLEDSAMYFCASSIGTASYNEQFFGPGTRLTVL.

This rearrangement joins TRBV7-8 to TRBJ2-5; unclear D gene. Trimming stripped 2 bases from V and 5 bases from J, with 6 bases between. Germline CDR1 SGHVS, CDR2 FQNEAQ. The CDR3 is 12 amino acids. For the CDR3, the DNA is TGTGCCAGCAGCTTAAGGCGGGAGACCCAGTACTTC. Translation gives CASSLRRETQYF. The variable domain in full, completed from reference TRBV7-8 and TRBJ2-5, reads GAGVSQSPRYKVAKRGQDVALRCDPISGHVSLFWYQQALGQGPEFLTYFQNEAQLDKSGLPSDRFFAERPEGSVSTLKIQRTQQEDSAVYLCASSLRRETQYFGPGTRLLVL.

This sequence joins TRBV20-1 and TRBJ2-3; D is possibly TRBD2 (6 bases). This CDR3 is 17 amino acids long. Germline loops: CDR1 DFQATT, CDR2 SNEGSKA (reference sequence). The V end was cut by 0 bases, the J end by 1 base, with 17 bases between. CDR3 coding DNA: TGCAGTGCTAGAGATCGGCTTTGGGGAGGCGGCACAGATACGCAGTATTTT. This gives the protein CSARDRLWGGGTDTQYF.

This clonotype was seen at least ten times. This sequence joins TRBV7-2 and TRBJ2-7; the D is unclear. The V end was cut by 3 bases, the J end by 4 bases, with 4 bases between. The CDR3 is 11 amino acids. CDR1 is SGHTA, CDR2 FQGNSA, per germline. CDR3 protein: CASSFMYEQYF. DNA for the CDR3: TGTGCCAGCAGCTTTATGTACGAGCAGTACTTC.

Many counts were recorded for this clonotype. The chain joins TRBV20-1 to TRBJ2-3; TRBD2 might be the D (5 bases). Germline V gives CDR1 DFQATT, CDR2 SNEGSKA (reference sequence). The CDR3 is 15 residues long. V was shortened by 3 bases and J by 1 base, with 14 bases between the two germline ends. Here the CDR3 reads CSARRSSLGTDTQYF. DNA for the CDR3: TGCAGTGCTAGGAGGTCTAGCTTGGGCACAGATACGCAGTATTTT.

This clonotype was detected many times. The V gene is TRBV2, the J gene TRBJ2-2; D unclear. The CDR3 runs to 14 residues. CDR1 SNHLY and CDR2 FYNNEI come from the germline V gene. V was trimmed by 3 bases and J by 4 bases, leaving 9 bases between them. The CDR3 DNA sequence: TGTGCCAGCAGTGAGGAGATACTCACCGGGGAGCTGTTTTTT. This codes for CASSEEILTGELFF.

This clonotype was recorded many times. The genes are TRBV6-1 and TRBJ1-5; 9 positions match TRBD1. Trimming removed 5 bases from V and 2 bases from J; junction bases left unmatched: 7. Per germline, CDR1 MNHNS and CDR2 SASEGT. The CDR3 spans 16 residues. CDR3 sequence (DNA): TGTGCCAGCAGTCAGCCGGGACAGGGAGGCAATCAGCCCCAGCATTTT. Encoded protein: CASSQPGQGGNQPQHF.

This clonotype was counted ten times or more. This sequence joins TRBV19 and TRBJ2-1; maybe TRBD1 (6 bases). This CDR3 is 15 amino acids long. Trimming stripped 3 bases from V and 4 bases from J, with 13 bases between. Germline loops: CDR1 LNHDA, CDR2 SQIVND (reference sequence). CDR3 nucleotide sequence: TGTGCCAGTAGTATGGGGACATCCGTATACAATGAGCAGTTCTTC. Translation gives CASSMGTSVYNEQFF.

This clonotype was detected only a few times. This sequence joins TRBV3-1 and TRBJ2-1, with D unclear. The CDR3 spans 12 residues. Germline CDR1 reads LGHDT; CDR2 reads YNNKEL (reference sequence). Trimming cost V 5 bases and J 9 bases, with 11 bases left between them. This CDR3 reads CASSNTEVEQFF. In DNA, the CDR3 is TGTGCCAGCAGCAACACAGAAGTTGAGCAGTTCTTC.

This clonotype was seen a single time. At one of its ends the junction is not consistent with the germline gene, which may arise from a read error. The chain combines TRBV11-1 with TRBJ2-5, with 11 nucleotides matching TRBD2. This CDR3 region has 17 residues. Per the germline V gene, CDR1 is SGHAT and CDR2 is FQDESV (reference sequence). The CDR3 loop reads CASSLALKTSGRETRYF. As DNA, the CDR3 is TGTGCCAGCAGCTTAGCGCTTAAAACTAGCGGGAGAGAGACCCGGTACTTC.

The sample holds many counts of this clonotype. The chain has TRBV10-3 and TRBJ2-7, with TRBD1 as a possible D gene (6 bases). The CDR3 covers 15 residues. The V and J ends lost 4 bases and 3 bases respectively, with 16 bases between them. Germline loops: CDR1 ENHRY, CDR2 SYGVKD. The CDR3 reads CAISAWMDRDYEQYF. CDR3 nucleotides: TGTGCCATCAGTGCCTGGATGGACAGAGACTACGAGCAGTACTTC.

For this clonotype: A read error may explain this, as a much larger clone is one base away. CDR3 in amino acids: CVSRQSFRGRDTGELFF. Written as DNA, the CDR3 is TGTGTCAGCAGACAATCCTTCCGGGGGCGAGATACCGGGGAGCTGTTTTTT. V and J are TRBV28 and TRBJ2-2; D assignment may be TRBD1 or TRBD2 (6 bases each). Germline V gives CDR1 MDHEN, CDR2 SYDVKM. The CDR3 extends over 17 amino acids.

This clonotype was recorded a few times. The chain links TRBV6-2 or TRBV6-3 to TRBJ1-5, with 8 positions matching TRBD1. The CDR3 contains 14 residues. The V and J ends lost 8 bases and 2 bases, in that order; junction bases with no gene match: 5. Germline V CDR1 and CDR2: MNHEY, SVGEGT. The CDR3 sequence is CASGTGSGNQPQHF. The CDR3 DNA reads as TGTGCCAGCGGGACAGGTTCCGGCAATCAGCCCCAGCATTTT.

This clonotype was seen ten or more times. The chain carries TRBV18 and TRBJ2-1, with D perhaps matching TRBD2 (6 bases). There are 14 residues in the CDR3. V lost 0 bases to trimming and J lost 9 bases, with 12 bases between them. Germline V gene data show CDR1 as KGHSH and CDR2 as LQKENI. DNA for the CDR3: TGTGCCAGCTCACCACCGGGGGGATCCGCTGAGCAGTTCTTC. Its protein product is CASSPPGGSAEQFF. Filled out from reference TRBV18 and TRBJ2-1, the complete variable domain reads NAGVMQNPRHLVRRRGQEARLRCSPMKGHSHVYWYRQLPEEGLKFMVYLQKENIIDESGMPKERFSAEFPKEGPSILRIQQVVRGDSAAYFCASSPPGGSAEQFFGPGTRLTVL.

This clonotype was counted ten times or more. CDR3 DNA sequence: TGTGCCAGCAGTTCGATTGGGACTAGCGGGAAGAACACCGGGGAGCTGTTTTTT. This gives the protein CASSSIGTSGKNTGELFF. The V and J genes are TRBV6-2 or TRBV6-3 and TRBJ2-2; 13 bases are shared with TRBD2. The CDR3 has 18 amino acids. V lost 4 bases to trimming and J lost 1 base; unmatched junction nucleotides: 6. From germline, CDR1 is MNHEY and CDR2 SVGEGT.

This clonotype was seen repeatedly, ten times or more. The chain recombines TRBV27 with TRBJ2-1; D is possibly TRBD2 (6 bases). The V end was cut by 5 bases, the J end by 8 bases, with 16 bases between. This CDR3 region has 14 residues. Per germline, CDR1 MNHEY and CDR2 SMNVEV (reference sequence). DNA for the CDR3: TGTGCCAGCAGTCCTTGGGACTCAGACTATGAGCAGTTCTTC. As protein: CASSPWDSDYEQFF.

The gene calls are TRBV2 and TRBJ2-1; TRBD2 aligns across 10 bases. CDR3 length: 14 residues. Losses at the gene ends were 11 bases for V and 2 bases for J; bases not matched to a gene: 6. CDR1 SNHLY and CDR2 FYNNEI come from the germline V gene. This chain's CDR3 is CAYRSGRAYNEQFF. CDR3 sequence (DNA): TGTGCCTACAGGAGCGGGAGGGCCTACAATGAGCAGTTCTTC.

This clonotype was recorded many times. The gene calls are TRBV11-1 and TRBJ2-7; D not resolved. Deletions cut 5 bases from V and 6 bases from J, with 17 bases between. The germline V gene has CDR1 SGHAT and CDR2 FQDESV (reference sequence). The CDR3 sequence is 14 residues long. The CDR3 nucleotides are TGTGCCAGCAGCGCCAGGACCGGCGCCTCCGAGCAGTACTTC. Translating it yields CASSARTGASEQYF.

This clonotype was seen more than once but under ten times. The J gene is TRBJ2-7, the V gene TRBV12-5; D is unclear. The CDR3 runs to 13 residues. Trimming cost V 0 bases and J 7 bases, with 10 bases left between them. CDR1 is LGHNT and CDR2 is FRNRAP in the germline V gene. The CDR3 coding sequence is TGTGCTAGTGGTTTGGTATCGGCGAGGGAGCAGTACTTC. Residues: CASGLVSAREQYF.

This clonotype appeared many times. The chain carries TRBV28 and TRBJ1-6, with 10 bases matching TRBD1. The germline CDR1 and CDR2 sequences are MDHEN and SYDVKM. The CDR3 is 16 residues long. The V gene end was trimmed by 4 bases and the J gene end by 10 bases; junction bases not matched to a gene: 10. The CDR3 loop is CASSSPGQGGDSPLHF. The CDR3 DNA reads TGTGCCAGCAGTTCCCCAGGACAGGGGGGAGACTCACCCCTCCACTTT.